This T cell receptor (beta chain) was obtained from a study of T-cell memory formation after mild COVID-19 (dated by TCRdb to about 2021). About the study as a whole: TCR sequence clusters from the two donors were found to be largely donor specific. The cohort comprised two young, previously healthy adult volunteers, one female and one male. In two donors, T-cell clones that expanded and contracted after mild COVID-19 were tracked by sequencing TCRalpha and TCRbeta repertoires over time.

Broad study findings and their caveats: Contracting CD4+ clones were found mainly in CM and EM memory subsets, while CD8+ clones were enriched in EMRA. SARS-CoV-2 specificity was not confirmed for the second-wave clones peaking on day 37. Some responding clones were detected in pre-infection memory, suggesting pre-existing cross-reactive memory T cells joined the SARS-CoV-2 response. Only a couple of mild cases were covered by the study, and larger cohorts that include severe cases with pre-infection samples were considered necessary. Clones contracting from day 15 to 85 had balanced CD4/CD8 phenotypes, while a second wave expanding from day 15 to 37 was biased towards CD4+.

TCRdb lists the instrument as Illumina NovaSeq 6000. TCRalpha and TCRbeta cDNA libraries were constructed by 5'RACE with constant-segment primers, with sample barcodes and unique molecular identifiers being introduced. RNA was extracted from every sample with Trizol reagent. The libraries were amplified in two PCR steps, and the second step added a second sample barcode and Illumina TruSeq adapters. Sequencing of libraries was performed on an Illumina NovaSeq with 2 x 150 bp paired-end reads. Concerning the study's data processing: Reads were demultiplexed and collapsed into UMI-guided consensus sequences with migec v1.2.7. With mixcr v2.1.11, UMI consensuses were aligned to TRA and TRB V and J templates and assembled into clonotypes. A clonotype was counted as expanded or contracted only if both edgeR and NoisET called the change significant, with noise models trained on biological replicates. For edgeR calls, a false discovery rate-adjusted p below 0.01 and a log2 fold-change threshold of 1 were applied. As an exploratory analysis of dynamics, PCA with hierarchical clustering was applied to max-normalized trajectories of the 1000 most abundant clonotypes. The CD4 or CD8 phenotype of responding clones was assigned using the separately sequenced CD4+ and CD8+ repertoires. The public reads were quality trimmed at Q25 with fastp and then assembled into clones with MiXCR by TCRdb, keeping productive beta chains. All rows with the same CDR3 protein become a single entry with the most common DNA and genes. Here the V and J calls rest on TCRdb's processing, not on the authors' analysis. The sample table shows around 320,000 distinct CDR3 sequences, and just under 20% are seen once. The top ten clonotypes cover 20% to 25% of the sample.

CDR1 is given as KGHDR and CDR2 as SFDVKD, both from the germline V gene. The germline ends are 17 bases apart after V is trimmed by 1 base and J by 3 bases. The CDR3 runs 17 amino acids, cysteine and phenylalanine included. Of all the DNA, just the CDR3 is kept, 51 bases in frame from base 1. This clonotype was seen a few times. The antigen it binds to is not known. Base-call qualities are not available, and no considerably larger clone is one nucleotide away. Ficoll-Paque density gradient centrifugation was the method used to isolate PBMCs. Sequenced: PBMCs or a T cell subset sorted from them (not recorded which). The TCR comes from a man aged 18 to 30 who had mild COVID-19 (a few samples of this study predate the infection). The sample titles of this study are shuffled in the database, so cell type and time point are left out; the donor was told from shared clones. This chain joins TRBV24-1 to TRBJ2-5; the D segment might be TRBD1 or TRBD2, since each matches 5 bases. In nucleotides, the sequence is TGTGCCACCAGTGATTTTGAGGGCGGACGGACAAAAGAGACCCAGTACTTC. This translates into CATSDFEGGRTKETQYF.